This record looks at one T cell receptor beta chain sequence and its context. TCRdb's copy holds only in-frame clones and misses some; the assay was immunoSEQ multiplex PCR. The sample has about 150,000 clones, 84% seen once. The length of the CDR3 is 14 residues. The germline V and J ends were trimmed by 2 bases and 6 bases, with 13 bases remaining between them. Germline assignment: CDR1 MNHEY and CDR2 SMNVEV (reference sequence). Categorization into cohorts depended on clinical history that participants reported. The sample is drawn from a study of blood T cell repertoires in COVID-19. The chain combines TRBV27 with TRBJ1-1; the D is unclear. This TCR was recovered from a woman in her fifties or sixties with acute COVID-19. Sequenced material: PBMCs or T cells enriched from blood (not recorded which). Written as DNA, the CDR3 is TGTGCCAGCAGTTTAGTCCCAGGTCTTGCTGAAGCTTTCTTT. Translated, it gives CASSLVPGLAEAFF.